This T cell receptor beta chain emerged from a study of T cell responses to AZD1222 COVID-19 vaccine. The V end lost 8 bases, the J end lost 3 bases, and 14 bases lay between the germline ends. Germline loops: CDR1 MRHNA, CDR2 SNTAGT. This CDR3 is 13 amino acids long. General study points: At study baseline, merely roughly 6 AZD1222 recipients were seropositive. A reported finding is that nearly half of spike-specific TCRs target unmutated variant regions.

Points on this clone: Its matching antigen is unknown.

Second doses that came at about 4 or about 12 weeks were put together. Produced via immunoSEQ multiplex PCR; TCRdb's table is partial and in-frame only. The table shows fewer than 200,000 clones, with around nine tenths occurring only once. The origin of this receptor is an adult who received the AZD1222 COVID-19 vaccine. V gene TRBV6-4 combines with J gene TRBJ2-7; D gene unclear. Source: peripheral blood, taken 28 days after the second AZD1222 dose. The CDR3 DNA reads as TGTGCCAGCGTAGAGCGAGCTGTCTACGAGCAGTACTTC. It yields the protein CASVERAVYEQYF.